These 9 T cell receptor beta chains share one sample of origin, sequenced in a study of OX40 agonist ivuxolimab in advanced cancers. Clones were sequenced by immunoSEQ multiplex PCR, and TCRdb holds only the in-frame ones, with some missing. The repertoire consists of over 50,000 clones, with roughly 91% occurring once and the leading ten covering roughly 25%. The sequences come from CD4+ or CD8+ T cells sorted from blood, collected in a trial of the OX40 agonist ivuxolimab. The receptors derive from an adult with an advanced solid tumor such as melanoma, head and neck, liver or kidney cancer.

This CDR3 reads CASSMSGRMETQYF. DNA of the CDR3: TGTGCCAGTAGTATGAGCGGGAGGATGGAGACCCAGTACTTC. The chain recombines TRBV19 with TRBJ2-5, with 9 positions matching TRBD2. V gave up 3 bases and J gave up 5 bases; unmatched junction bases: 4. This CDR3 spans 14 amino acids. Germline CDR1 is LNHDA and CDR2 is SQIVND (reference sequence).

The CDR3 region is CASSPLDRAIYGYTF. CDR3 DNA: TGTGCCAGCAGTCCCTTGGACAGGGCTATCTATGGCTACACCTTC. The rearrangement uses TRBV6-5 and TRBJ1-2, with 8 positions matching TRBD1. The CDR3 extends over 15 amino acids. Trimming took 5 bases from V and 4 from J; bases not matched to a gene: 9. Germline CDR1 reads MNHEY; CDR2 reads SVGAGI.

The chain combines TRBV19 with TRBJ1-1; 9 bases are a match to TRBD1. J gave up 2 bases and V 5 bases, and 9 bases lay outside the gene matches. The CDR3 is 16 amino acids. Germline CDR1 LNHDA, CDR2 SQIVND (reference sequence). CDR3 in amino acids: CASSHVGTGFNTEAFF. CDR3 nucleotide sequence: TGTGCCAGTAGTCATGTCGGGACAGGGTTCAACACTGAAGCTTTCTTT.

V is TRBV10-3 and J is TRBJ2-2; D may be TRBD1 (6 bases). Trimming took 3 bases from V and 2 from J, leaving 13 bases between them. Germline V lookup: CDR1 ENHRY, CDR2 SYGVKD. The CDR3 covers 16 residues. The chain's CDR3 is CAISDFGTTNTGELFF. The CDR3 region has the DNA TGTGCCATCAGTGATTTTGGGACAACAAACACCGGGGAGCTGTTTTTT.

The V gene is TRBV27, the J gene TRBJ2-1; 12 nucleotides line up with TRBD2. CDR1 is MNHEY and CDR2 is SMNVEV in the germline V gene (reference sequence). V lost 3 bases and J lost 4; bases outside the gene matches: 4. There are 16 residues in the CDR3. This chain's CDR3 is CASSFSGLAGYNEQFF. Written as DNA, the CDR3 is TGTGCCAGCAGTTTCTCGGGACTAGCGGGTTACAATGAGCAGTTCTTC.

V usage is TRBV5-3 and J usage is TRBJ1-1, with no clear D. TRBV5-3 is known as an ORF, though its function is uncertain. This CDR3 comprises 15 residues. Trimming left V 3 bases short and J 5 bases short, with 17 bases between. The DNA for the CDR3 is TGTGCCAGAAGCTCCCCGGAAGTCCGATGGACTGAAGCTTTCTTT. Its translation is CARSSPEVRWTEAFF.

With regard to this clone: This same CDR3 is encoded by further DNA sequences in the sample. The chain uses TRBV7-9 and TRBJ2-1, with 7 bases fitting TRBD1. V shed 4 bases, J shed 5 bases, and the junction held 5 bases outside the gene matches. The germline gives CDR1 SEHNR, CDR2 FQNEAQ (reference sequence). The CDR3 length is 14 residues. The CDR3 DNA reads TGTGCCAGCAGCTCGACAGGGCTGGACAATGAGCAGTTCTTC. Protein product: CASSSTGLDNEQFF.

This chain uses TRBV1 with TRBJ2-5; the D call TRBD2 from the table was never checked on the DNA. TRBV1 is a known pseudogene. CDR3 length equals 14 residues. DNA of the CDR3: TGCACCAGCAGCCTGGCGGCAAACCAAGAGACCCAGTACTTC. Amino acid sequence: CTSSLAANQETQYF.

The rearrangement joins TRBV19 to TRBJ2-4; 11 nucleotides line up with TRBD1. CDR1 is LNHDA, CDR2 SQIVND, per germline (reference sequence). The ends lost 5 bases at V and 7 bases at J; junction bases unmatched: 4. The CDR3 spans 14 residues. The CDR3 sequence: CASSPGQGGNIQYF. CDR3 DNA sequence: TGTGCCAGTAGTCCGGGACAGGGGGGTAACATTCAGTACTTC. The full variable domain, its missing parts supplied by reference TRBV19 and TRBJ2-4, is DGGITQSPKYLFRKEGQNVTLSCEQNLNHDAMYWYRQDPGQGLRLIYYSQIVNDFQKGDIAEGYSVSREKKESFPLTVTSAQKNPTAFYLCASSPGQGGNIQYFGAGTRLSVL.